Shown below are 29 T cell receptor beta chains from a single sample sequenced in a study of shared clonotypes between healthy human individuals. Libraries were prepared by immunoSEQ multiplex PCR; TCRdb keeps only in-frame clonotypes and omits some of them. The sample has roughly 650,000 clones; about 95% are singletons. In the naive CD8 group, cells lacked CD45RO and were positively selected for CCR7, so terminally differentiated effector memory CD45RA+ cells were left out. Sequencing used naive CD8+ T cells sorted from blood. The receptors here all came from a woman aged 25 to 39 in good health.

This sequence joins TRBV6-6 and TRBJ2-2; 12 nucleotides agree with TRBD2. The CDR3 runs to 16 residues. Germline CDR1 MNHNY, CDR2 SVGAGI (reference sequence). The ends lost 6 bases at V and 5 bases at J; junction bases unmatched: 7. The CDR3 is CASSILAGGGTGELFF. DNA for the CDR3: TGTGCCAGCAGCATCCTAGCGGGAGGGGGTACCGGGGAGCTGTTTTTT.

This chain connects TRBV28 to TRBJ2-2; TRBD1 aligns across 7 bases. This CDR3 has 16 amino acids. The V and J ends lost 5 bases and 0 bases, in that order; junction bases with no gene match: 6. Germline V gives CDR1 MDHEN, CDR2 SYDVKM. The CDR3 DNA follows: TGTGCCAGCAGTATCTACCAGGGGGCGAACACCGGGGAGCTGTTTTTT. Protein sequence: CASSIYQGANTGELFF.

This clone is a singleton in its sample. V and J are TRBV28 and TRBJ2-7; D gene ambiguous. Germline CDR1 and CDR2: MDHEN and SYDVKM. V lost 2 bases and J lost 0, with 11 bases in between. The CDR3 has 15 residues. The CDR3 sequence: CASSLIEPDSYEQYF. CDR3 DNA sequence: TGTGCCAGCAGTTTAATTGAGCCAGACTCCTACGAGCAGTACTTC. The variable domain in full, with the rest retrieved from reference TRBV28 and TRBJ2-7, is DVKVTQSSRYLVKRTGEKVFLECVQDMDHENMFWYRQDPGLGLRLIYFSYDVKMKEKGDIPEGYSVSREKKERFSLILESASTNQTSMYLCASSLIEPDSYEQYFGPGTRLTVT.

The V call is TRBV7-9, the J call TRBJ2-5, with TRBD2 identical over 9 bases. CDR1 SEHNR and CDR2 FQNEAQ come from the germline V gene (reference sequence). The V and J ends lost 5 bases and 2 bases, in that order; junction bases with no gene match: 9. The length of the CDR3 is 16 residues. CDR3 in DNA: TGTGCCAGCAGCCCCCGGGCTAGCGGGATTCAAGAGACCCAGTACTTC. This translates into CASSPRASGIQETQYF.

The V call is TRBV27, the J call TRBJ1-5; D is uncertain. The CDR3 is made up of 13 amino acids. V was cut by 0 bases and J by 9 bases, with 9 bases left in between. Germline CDR1 reads MNHEY; CDR2 reads SMNVEV (reference sequence). The CDR3 loop reads CASSLSVGSPQHF. The CDR3 nucleotides are TGTGCCAGCAGTTTATCGGTGGGGTCGCCCCAGCATTTT.

V usage is TRBV7-9 and J usage is TRBJ2-7; 11 bases line up with TRBD2. The length of the CDR3 is 15 residues. Germline CDR1 and CDR2: SEHNR and FQNEAQ (reference sequence). Losses at the gene ends were 1 base for V and 6 bases for J; bases not matched to a gene: 5. The CDR3: CASSLVGSGRGEQYF. The CDR3 DNA follows: TGTGCCAGCAGCTTAGTGGGTAGCGGGAGGGGCGAGCAGTACTTC.

With regard to this clone: Within the sample, other DNA sequences also encode this same CDR3. The chain carries TRBV10-3 and TRBJ2-7, with D unresolved. Trimming removed 4 bases at V and 0 bases at J, with 7 bases between. This CDR3 has 13 amino acids. Germline V gene lookup returns CDR1 ENHRY and CDR2 SYGVKD. CDR3 DNA sequence: TGTGCCATCAGTGGGGCTGGCTCCTACGAGCAGTACTTC. Residues: CAISGAGSYEQYF.

The chain links TRBV4-1 to TRBJ2-5; TRBD1 aligns across 9 bases. Germline V gene data show CDR1 as MGHRA and CDR2 as YSYEKL. The CDR3 loop spans 17 amino acids. The V gene end was trimmed by 1 base and the J gene end by 5 bases; junction bases not matched to a gene: 11. In DNA, the CDR3 is TGCGCCAGCAGCCAAGGGGGGACAGGGCCGGCGGGGGAGACCCAGTACTTC. Amino acid sequence: CASSQGGTGPAGETQYF.

As to this clone: The identical CDR3 is also encoded by other nucleotide sequences in the sample. V usage is TRBV27 and J usage is TRBJ2-7, with 7 bases lining up with TRBD2. The CDR3 sequence is 13 residues long. The germline gives CDR1 MNHEY, CDR2 SMNVEV (reference sequence). J lost 0 bases, V lost 8 bases, and 4 bases had no gene match. The CDR3 is CASRGGTSYEQYF. CDR3 nucleotide sequence: TGTGCCAGCCGCGGGGGAACCTCCTACGAGCAGTACTTC.

The chain joins TRBV7-8 to TRBJ1-3; D is uncertain. V shed 8 bases and J shed 0 bases, with 8 bases lying between them. This CDR3 comprises 13 residues. CDR1 is SGHVS, CDR2 FQNEAQ, per germline. The CDR3 is CASGATSGNTIYF. The CDR3 coding sequence is TGTGCCAGCGGAGCCACCTCTGGAAACACCATATATTTT.

V gene TRBV9 combines with J gene TRBJ1-1; the match to TRBD1 covers 9 bases. Per germline, CDR1 SGDLS and CDR2 YYNGEE. Trimming at V came to 4 bases and at J to 3 bases, leaving 7 bases not matched to a gene. CDR3 length equals 15 residues. The CDR3 DNA reads as TGTGCCAGCAGCCCCCCGGGACAGGGTTACACTGAAGCTTTCTTT. Residues: CASSPPGQGYTEAFF.

The DNA for the CDR3 is TGTGCCTGGAGTGTACAAACTAATTCACCCCTCCACTTT. Protein: CAWSVQTNSPLHF. This rearrangement joins TRBV30 to TRBJ1-6; D call uncertain. CDR3 size: 13 residues. In germline, CDR1 is GTSNPN, CDR2 SVGIG (reference sequence). V was cut by 0 bases and J by 6 bases, with 6 bases left in between.

The chain joins TRBV7-9 to TRBJ2-7; D gene unclear. V was clipped by 0 bases and J by 5 bases, with 5 bases between them. This CDR3 region has 12 residues. CDR1 is SEHNR, CDR2 FQNEAQ, per germline (reference sequence). The CDR3 region has the DNA TGTGCCAGCAGCTTAGCGAAAAACGAGCAGTACTTC. As protein: CASSLAKNEQYF. The full variable domain, with the rest looked up from reference TRBV7-9 and TRBJ2-7, is DTGVSQNPRHKITKRGQNVTFRCDPISEHNRLYWYRQTLGQGPEFLTYFQNEAQLEKSRLLSDRFSAERPKGSFSTLEIQRTEQGDSAMYLCASSLAKNEQYFGPGTRLTVT.

The rearrangement joins TRBV6-1 to TRBJ1-2; D is unresolved. The CDR3 contains 15 residues. Germline lookup yields CDR1 MNHNS and CDR2 SASEGT. V was cut by 3 bases and J by 4 bases, with 15 bases left in between. Here the CDR3 DNA reads TGTGCCAGCAGTGATCAAACGTCCTTTCTCTATGGCTACACCTTC. Translation: CASSDQTSFLYGYTF.

The chain uses TRBV6-5 and TRBJ1-1, with a tentative D call TRBD1 (5 bases). Germline CDR1 reads MNHEY; CDR2 reads SVGAGI. Trimming pared 2 bases from V and 2 bases from J, leaving 6 bases between. CDR3 length: 13 amino acids. The CDR3 loop reads CASSYQGNTEAFF. The CDR3 nucleotides are TGTGCCAGCAGTTACCAGGGAAACACTGAAGCTTTCTTT.

This clone has only a few counts. The same CDR3 is also encoded by other DNA sequences in this sample. This chain connects TRBV19 to TRBJ1-5; unclear D gene. In germline, CDR1 is LNHDA, CDR2 SQIVND (reference sequence). V was shortened by 1 base and J by 0 bases, with 7 bases between the two germline ends. The CDR3 runs to 15 residues. CDR3 residues: CASSIAPYSNQPQHF. CDR3 DNA: TGTGCCAGTAGTATAGCCCCATATAGCAATCAGCCCCAGCATTTT.

The chain couples TRBV4-2 to TRBJ1-1, with D perhaps matching TRBD1 (5 bases). The CDR3 spans 17 residues. V was pared by 0 bases and J by 5 bases, with 19 bases between. Germline loops: CDR1 LGHNA, CDR2 YNFKEQ. In DNA, the CDR3 is TGTGCCAGCAGCCAAGAGCTTGTCGGCAGGGAGGGAACTGAAGCTTTCTTT. Translation gives CASSQELVGREGTEAFF.

This clone was seen a few times. This chain connects TRBV5-1 to TRBJ2-7; D not resolved. The CDR3 sequence is 11 residues long. Trimming removed 4 bases from V and 4 bases from J, with 6 bases in between. Germline V gene lookup returns CDR1 SGHRS and CDR2 YFSETQ. The CDR3 loop reads CASSVEYEQYF. The CDR3 bases are TGCGCCAGCAGCGTAGAGTACGAGCAGTACTTC.

The V and J genes are TRBV5-1 and TRBJ2-1; TRBD2 matches at 10 bases. CDR3 size: 14 residues. V lost 5 bases and J lost 7; bases outside the gene matches: 6. Germline V gene lookup returns CDR1 SGHRS and CDR2 YFSETQ. The CDR3 sequence is CASSRASGRNEQFF. CDR3 sequence (DNA): TGCGCCAGCAGTAGGGCTAGCGGGAGAAATGAGCAGTTCTTC.

The chain recombines TRBV5-4 with TRBJ2-7; D is possibly TRBD1 (7 bases). V dropped 2 bases and J dropped 5 bases, with 17 bases sitting between them. CDR1 is SGHNT and CDR2 is YYREEE in the germline V gene (reference sequence). The CDR3 has 15 residues. The CDR3: CASSLRQGGADEQYF. The DNA for the CDR3 is TGTGCCAGCAGCTTAAGACAGGGAGGTGCCGACGAGCAGTACTTC.

The V gene is TRBV5-6, the J gene TRBJ2-7, with 9 bases aligning to TRBD1. Looked up from germline, CDR1 is SGHDT and CDR2 is YYEEEE. V dropped 5 bases and J dropped 2; count of bases not matched to a gene: 5. The CDR3 has 14 amino acids. Here the CDR3 DNA reads TGTGCCAGCAGTCCCGGGACAGGGCCCTACGAGCAGTACTTC. Amino acids: CASSPGTGPYEQYF.

This chain links TRBV28 with TRBJ2-1; maybe TRBD1 (6 bases). Trimming took off 2 bases at V and 6 bases at J, with 14 bases between the two ends. There are 15 residues in the CDR3. Germline V gene lookup returns CDR1 MDHEN and CDR2 SYDVKM. The CDR3 reads CASSLQNRAPNEQFF. CDR3 nucleotides: TGTGCCAGCAGTTTACAGAACAGGGCCCCCAATGAGCAGTTCTTC.

The V call is TRBV6-5, the J call TRBJ2-1; 9 nucleotides match TRBD2. The CDR3 length is 15 residues. Germline V CDR1 and CDR2: MNHEY, SVGAGI. Losses at the gene ends were 7 bases for V and 0 bases for J; bases not matched to a gene: 4. This chain's CDR3 is CASKTSGSSYNEQFF. In DNA form, the CDR3 reads TGTGCCAGCAAGACTAGCGGTAGCTCCTACAATGAGCAGTTCTTC.

The chain employs TRBV28 and TRBJ2-5, with D perhaps TRBD1 (5 bases). V dropped 4 bases and J dropped 1 base, with 16 bases sitting between them. Per germline, CDR1 MDHEN and CDR2 SYDVKM. The CDR3 runs 16 residues. The CDR3 DNA follows: TGTGCCAGCAGTTCCCCAGAGGCAGGGCTCCAAGAGACCCAGTACTTC. Protein product: CASSSPEAGLQETQYF.

This chain uses TRBV19 with TRBJ2-7; possible D gene TRBD1, 6 bases. V was shortened by 3 bases and J by 1 base, with 10 bases between the two germline ends. The CDR3 extends over 14 amino acids. Per germline, CDR1 LNHDA and CDR2 SQIVND (reference sequence). The CDR3 region is CASSMTGVSYEQYF. The CDR3 coding sequence is TGTGCCAGTAGTATGACAGGTGTATCCTACGAGCAGTACTTC.

The chain uses TRBV5-4 and TRBJ1-1; D gene ambiguous. The CDR3 length is 14 residues. Trimming took 0 bases from V and 0 from J, leaving 6 bases between them. Germline CDR1 reads SGHNT; CDR2 reads YYREEE (reference sequence). CDR3 amino acids: CASSLDGLNTEAFF. As DNA, the CDR3 is TGTGCCAGCAGCTTGGACGGGTTGAACACTGAAGCTTTCTTT.

This sequence joins TRBV7-6 and TRBJ2-1, with 10 positions matching TRBD2. Germline V CDR1 and CDR2: SGHVS, FNYEAQ. This CDR3 has 18 residues. Trimming cost V 2 bases and J 0 bases; bases outside gene matches: 7. CDR3 nucleotides: TGTGCCAGCAGCTTATCGGGACTAGCGTTGAGCTCCTACAATGAGCAGTTCTTC. Translation gives CASSLSGLALSSYNEQFF.

The V gene is TRBV27, the J gene TRBJ2-3; D may be TRBD2 (6 bases). V dropped 2 bases and J dropped 6 bases, with 12 bases sitting between them. CDR3 size: 14 residues. CDR1 and CDR2 (germline): MNHEY, SMNVEV (reference sequence). The CDR3 nucleotides read TGTGCCAGCAGTTTAGCGGGATACGGCGATACGCAGTATTTT. Translated: CASSLAGYGDTQYF.

The V gene is TRBV27, the J gene TRBJ2-2; 11 bases map to TRBD2. J gave up 8 bases and V 8 bases, and 1 base lay outside the gene matches. CDR1 and CDR2 from the germline V gene are MNHEY and SMNVEV (reference sequence). The CDR3 has 12 residues. The CDR3 here is CASVAGGGELFF. The CDR3 DNA reads TGTGCCAGCGTAGCGGGAGGGGGGGAGCTGTTTTTT.